This TCR beta chain was obtained from a study of shared clonotypes between healthy human individuals (dated by TCRdb to about 2020). Looking at the study overall: The cohort included three men and a couple of women between 18 and 49 years of age. To increase sequencing depth and limit assay-specific biases, TCR repertoire library preparation and sequencing were carried out by different laboratories using diverse techniques. Per donor, three plates each were used for CD4 naive and CD4 memory, two for CD8 naive, and one for CD8 memory. The study deeply sequenced blood TCR repertoires of five healthy adults to estimate repertoire size and the extent of clonotype sharing between individuals. Leukapheresis yielded between about 0.9 and 9.5 billion PBMCs per donor. Paper-wide results and their limitations: Even with the large sequencing depth, rarefaction of the sorted-subset datasets indicated that sequencing was incomplete. Based on pairwise subsampling, the degree of clonotype sharing among donors was expected to be affected by sequencing depth. Larger estimated clonotype richness was generally found for naive subsets than for memory subsets. The genetic and exposure-history diversity represented was limited by the small number of donors. Sampling was restricted to blood, and TCR repertoires in tissue are likely to differ from TCR repertoires in blood. Across a few donors, roughly 5% of naive CD4, over 3% of naive CD8, 2.3% of memory CD4, and around 0.4% of memory CD8 clonotypes were shared. Compared with non-shared clonotypes, the clonotypes found in all four sorted-subset donors had higher generation probabilities.

Details on this clone: The antigen it recognizes is unknown. Per-nucleotide qualities are absent, and no much larger clonotype sits a single base away.

Using the deep immunoSEQ assay, multiplex PCR amplified TCR CDR3 regions from genomic DNA. Extracted genomic DNA from each cell subset was distributed evenly across all wells of several immunoSEQ 96-well plates, and each plate was treated as a replicate. For sorted subsets, around 200 ng genomic DNA, equal to 30,000 to 35,000 T cell genomes, was loaded into each replicate PCR. Purified libraries were measured with a Qubit 3.0 fluorometer, size-checked on a Bioanalyzer 2100, and measured again with the KAPA Library Quantification kit. Each immunoSEQ 96-well plate was sequenced on its own single-read 150-cycle Illumina NextSeq 550 flow cell. Per the source publication's procedure: Because only junctional sequences without quality scores were contained in the immunoSEQ output, filtering matching that applied to full-length reads could not be performed. Sequences were annotated with PyIR, a Python wrapper for IgBLAST v1.9, and V/J genes and CDR3 were assigned using IMGT germline references. Reads were removed for weak V/J assignments (E-value above 1e-6), missing CDR3, stop codons, out-of-frame junctions, or ambiguous translated residues. A V3J clonotype was defined by an identical inferred V gene, J gene, and CDR3 amino acid sequence. Percentage overlap between repertoires was calculated by dividing the number of shared unique clonotypes by the size of the smaller repertoire. RTK rarefaction, the Chao1 estimator, and Recon v2.1 estimates of unobserved clonotypes were used to assess repertoire richness. For all TCRbeta clonotypes obtained by the gDNA method from a handful of donors, generation probabilities were computed with OLGA. TCRdb holds this immuneACCESS table with in-frame rearrangements only. Some clones are missing; in checked studies, unresolved V genes explain under half, and the rest has no known cause. The V and J calls and clone size are taken from that table; D and trimming were inferred from the DNA. This sample lists about 680,000 clones; around 90% were detected once. The biggest ten clones account for approximately 25% of the sample.

For the CD8 naive samples, CD45RO-negative cells were positively selected for CCR7, yielding a CD45RA+CCR7+ population from which TemRA cells were excluded. The donors were healthy, HIV-negative adults who had no recently reported acute infections or vaccinations. Only Caucasian adults living in Nashville, Tennessee, USA were represented among the donors. Blood was collected by leukapheresis, and PBMCs were isolated by Ficoll-Histopaque density gradient centrifugation and then cryopreserved in liquid nitrogen vapor phase. Purity and quantity of every magnetically sorted T cell population were checked by analytical flow cytometry. Genomic DNA was isolated from each sorted fraction and quantified by UV absorbance on a Nanodrop 2000c. Trimmed from V: 3 bases; trimmed from J: 5 bases; junction bases lacking a gene match: 7. Spanning cysteine to phenylalanine, the CDR3 consists of 15 amino acids. Just CDR3 DNA is preserved here, 45 bases in frame from base 1. CDR1 and CDR2 are read off the germline V gene (reference sequence) as MNHNY and SVGAGI.

The sequence is built from TRBV6-6 and TRBJ1-1, with TRBD1 matching 9 junction bases. Sequencing used naive CD8+ T cells sorted from blood. The sample's cell subset or site label is to be understood as: CD45RA+CCR7+. The sequence came from a man younger than 45 in good health. The CDR3 protein sequence reads: CASSYSGTGRTEAFF. The DNA sequence is TGTGCCAGCAGTTATTCGGGGACAGGGAGGACTGAAGCTTTCTTT.